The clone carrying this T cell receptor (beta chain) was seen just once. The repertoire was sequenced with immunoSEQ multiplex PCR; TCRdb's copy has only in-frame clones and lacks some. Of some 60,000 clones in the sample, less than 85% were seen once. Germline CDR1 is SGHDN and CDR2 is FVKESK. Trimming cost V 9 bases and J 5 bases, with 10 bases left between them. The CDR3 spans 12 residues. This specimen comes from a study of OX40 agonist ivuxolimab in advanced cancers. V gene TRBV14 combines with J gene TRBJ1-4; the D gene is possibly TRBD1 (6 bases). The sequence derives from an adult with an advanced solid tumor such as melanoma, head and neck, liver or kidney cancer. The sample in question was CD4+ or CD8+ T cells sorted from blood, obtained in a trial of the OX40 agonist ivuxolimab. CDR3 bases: TGTGCCAGAAGGGGGGGGAATGAAAAACTGTTTTTT. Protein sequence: CARRGGNEKLFF.